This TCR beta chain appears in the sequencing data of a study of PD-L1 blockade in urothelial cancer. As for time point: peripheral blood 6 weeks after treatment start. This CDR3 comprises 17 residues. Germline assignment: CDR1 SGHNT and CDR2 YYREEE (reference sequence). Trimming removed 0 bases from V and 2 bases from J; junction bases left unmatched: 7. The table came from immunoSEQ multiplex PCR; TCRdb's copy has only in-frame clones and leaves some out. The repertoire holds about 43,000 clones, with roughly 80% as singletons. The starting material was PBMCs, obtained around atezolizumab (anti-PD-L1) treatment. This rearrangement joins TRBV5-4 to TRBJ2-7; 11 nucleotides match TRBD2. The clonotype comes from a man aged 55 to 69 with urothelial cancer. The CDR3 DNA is TGTGCCAGCAGCTTGGCGCCTAGCGGGGGGCGGACCTACGAGCAGTACTTC. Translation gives CASSLAPSGGRTYEQYF.